The 19 T cell receptor beta chains in this list originate from one sample, sequenced in a study of PD-L1 blockade in urothelial cancer. Clones were read by immunoSEQ multiplex PCR, and TCRdb kept only the in-frame ones, dropping some. The sample shows some 79,000 clones, 82% of them seen only once. Specimen: PBMCs, collected around atezolizumab (anti-PD-L1) treatment. These receptor sequences come from a man aged 70 or older with urothelial cancer.

This clone has only one observation. The J gene is TRBJ2-7, the V gene TRBV27; 7 bases align to TRBD1. Germline V gene data show CDR1 as MNHEY and CDR2 as SMNVEV (reference sequence). The V gene end was trimmed by 4 bases and the J gene end by 2 bases; junction bases not matched to a gene: 8. The CDR3 totals 15 residues. The CDR3 sequence is CASSSSGQEPYEQYF. The CDR3 coding sequence is TGTGCCAGCAGTTCCTCCGGACAGGAACCCTACGAGCAGTACTTC.

The V and J genes are TRBV11-2 and TRBJ1-5; D is unclear. This CDR3 contains 15 residues. Trimming took off 0 bases at V and 6 bases at J, with 12 bases between the two ends. Germline loops: CDR1 SGHAT, CDR2 FQNNGV. The CDR3 loop is CASSLDGEGGQPQHF. In DNA, the CDR3 is TGTGCCAGCAGCTTAGATGGAGAGGGAGGTCAGCCCCAGCATTTT.

This clone was found a few times. The chain has TRBV5-4 and TRBJ2-3; 10 bases agree with TRBD1. CDR3 length: 14 amino acids. Trimming at V came to 2 bases and at J to 6 bases, leaving 3 bases not matched to a gene. Per the germline V gene, CDR1 is SGHNT and CDR2 is YYREEE (reference sequence). The DNA of the CDR3 is TGTGCCAGCAGCTTCGGGACAGGGGTGGATACGCAGTATTTT. Translation gives CASSFGTGVDTQYF.

The chain combines TRBV7-3 with TRBJ2-5, with 7 bases matching TRBD2. Trimming cost V 4 bases and J 3 bases; bases outside gene matches: 8. CDR1 and CDR2 (germline): SGHTA, FQGTGA. This CDR3 is built from 15 residues. CDR3 sequence: CASSSLGGREETQYF. CDR3 sequence (DNA): TGTGCCAGCAGCTCCCTCGGGGGGAGGGAAGAGACCCAGTACTTC.

The V and J genes are TRBV7-2 and TRBJ1-2; tentatively, D is TRBD1 (5 bases). Germline-derived CDR1 and CDR2 are SGHTA and FQGNSA. The CDR3 extends over 11 amino acids. V lost 4 bases, J lost 10 bases, and 10 bases lay in between. CDR3 in amino acids: CASSSGGYYTF. The DNA for the CDR3 is TGTGCCAGCAGCTCCGGGGGGTACTACACCTTC.

The rearrangement joins TRBV7-9 to TRBJ1-1; TRBD1 might be the D (6 bases). Germline CDR1 SEHNR, CDR2 FQNEAQ (reference sequence). This CDR3 is built from 13 residues. Trimming cost V 1 base and J 8 bases, with 11 bases left between them. The CDR3 loop is CASSLGGGGEAFF. The CDR3 DNA sequence: TGTGCCAGCAGCTTAGGTGGGGGCGGCGAAGCTTTCTTT.

This clone was observed a handful of times. This sequence joins TRBV7-2 and TRBJ2-2; D call uncertain. This CDR3 is 13 amino acids long. Looked up from germline, CDR1 is SGHTA and CDR2 is FQGNSA. V was trimmed by 0 bases and J by 5 bases, leaving 4 bases between them. For the CDR3, the DNA is TGTGCCAGCAGCTTAGCAGCTACCGGGGAGCTGTTTTTT. Its protein product is CASSLAATGELFF.

The chain recombines TRBV5-1 with TRBJ2-2; 10 bases align to TRBD1. V shed 4 bases, J shed 4 bases, and the junction held 7 bases outside the gene matches. The CDR3 contains 16 residues. Germline CDR1 SGHRS, CDR2 YFSETQ. The CDR3 loop is CASSLGQGIFTGELFF. The DNA for the CDR3 is TGCGCCAGCAGCCTGGGACAGGGGATATTCACCGGGGAGCTGTTTTTT.

CDR3 bases: TGTGCCAGCAGCCCGGAGCCAGTCGCTGAAGCTTTCTTT. Protein: CASSPEPVAEAFF. The chain links TRBV5-4 to TRBJ1-1; no firm D call. CDR3 size: 13 residues. The V gene's germline CDR1 is SGHNT and CDR2 YYREEE (reference sequence). V gave up 4 bases and J gave up 6 bases, with 13 bases separating them.

The V and J genes are TRBV14 and TRBJ2-3, with D perhaps TRBD1 (6 bases). The CDR3 spans 16 residues. V was cut by 3 bases and J by 4 bases, with 17 bases left in between. Germline V CDR1 and CDR2: SGHDN, FVKESK. The CDR3 sequence is CASSHPGHLGADTQYF. Written as DNA, the CDR3 is TGTGCCAGCAGCCACCCGGGACATCTTGGAGCAGATACGCAGTATTTT.

The genes are TRBV5-6 and TRBJ1-2; D perhaps matches TRBD1 (6 bases). With 0 bases removed from V and 4 bases from J, the gap between germline ends came to 10 bases. The germline V gene has CDR1 SGHDT and CDR2 YYEEEE. This CDR3 comprises 14 residues. The CDR3 protein is CASSLGTATYGYTF. The DNA for the CDR3 is TGTGCCAGCAGCTTGGGGACAGCGACCTATGGCTACACCTTC.

The chain is built from TRBV7-3 and TRBJ2-1, with 12 bases aligning to TRBD2. Germline-derived CDR1 and CDR2 are SGHTA and FQGTGA. The CDR3 consists of 15 residues. Trimming removed 3 bases from V and 5 bases from J; junction bases left unmatched: 2. CDR3 region: CASSFTSGRNNEQFF. CDR3 DNA sequence: TGTGCCAGCAGCTTTACTAGCGGGAGGAACAATGAGCAGTTCTTC.

The chain carries TRBV6-5 and TRBJ2-3; TRBD1 might be the D (6 bases). Per the germline V gene, CDR1 is MNHEY and CDR2 is SVGAGI. The length of the CDR3 is 13 residues. Trimming left V 5 bases short and J 10 bases short, with 16 bases between. CDR3: CASSPFEGGAQYF. CDR3 nucleotides: TGTGCCAGCAGTCCGTTTGAAGGGGGAGCGCAGTATTTT.

This chain uses TRBV7-2 with TRBJ2-3; D is possibly TRBD2 (7 bases). V was shortened by 1 base and J by 6 bases, with 14 bases between the two germline ends. This CDR3 has 15 residues. Germline V gene sequence: CDR1 SGHTA, CDR2 FQGNSA. DNA of the CDR3: TGTGCCAGCAGCTTAGAGTGGGGGGGCGGGGATACGCAGTATTTT. Amino acids: CASSLEWGGGDTQYF. Full variable domain (missing parts from reference TRBV7-2 and TRBJ2-3): GAGVSQSPSNKVTEKGKDVELRCDPISGHTALYWYRQSLGQGLEFLIYFQGNSAPDKSGLPSDRFSAERTGGSVSTLTIQRTQQEDSAVYLCASSLEWGGGDTQYFGPGTRLTVL.

The V gene is TRBV6-1, the J gene TRBJ1-2; D might be TRBD1 (5 bases). The germline gives CDR1 MNHNS, CDR2 SASEGT. V gave up 4 bases and J gave up 0 bases, with 9 bases separating them. The CDR3 consists of 14 residues. The CDR3 DNA reads TGTGCCAGCAGTGGGACGACAGCTAACTATGGCTACACCTTC. Its translation is CASSGTTANYGYTF.

J is TRBJ2-5 and V is TRBV27, with D possibly being TRBD2 (7 bases). Germline CDR1 reads MNHEY; CDR2 reads SMNVEV (reference sequence). CDR3 length: 14 amino acids. V gave up 6 bases and J gave up 7 bases, with 18 bases separating them. The CDR3 DNA sequence: TGTGCCAGCAGGGGGGGGGCGAATGGTGGGACCCAGTACTTC. It specifies CASRGGANGGTQYF.

This chain joins TRBV10-1 and TRBJ1-6; maybe TRBD1 (5 bases). CDR1 is WNHNN and CDR2 is SYGVQD in the germline V gene (reference sequence). Between the trimmed V and J ends, which lost 2 bases and 7 bases, there was a span of 21 bases. CDR3 length: 18 amino acids. The CDR3 spells CASSEKPPMTASNSPLHF. The CDR3 region has the DNA TGCGCCAGCAGTGAGAAACCCCCTATGACAGCGTCAAATTCACCCCTCCACTTT.

V and J are TRBV30 and TRBJ2-5; 7 nucleotides match TRBD1. V lost 1 base to trimming and J lost 1 base; unmatched junction nucleotides: 0. CDR3 length: 13 residues. CDR1 GTSNPN and CDR2 SVGIG come from the germline V gene (reference sequence). The CDR3 here is CAWSGDSQETQYF. The DNA of the CDR3 is TGTGCCTGGAGTGGGGACAGCCAAGAGACCCAGTACTTC.

This clone was seen only a few times. This chain links TRBV18 with TRBJ1-1; no clear D gene. There are 15 residues in the CDR3. Per the germline V gene, CDR1 is KGHSH and CDR2 is LQKENI. Deletions cut 5 bases from V and 3 bases from J, with 16 bases between. This CDR3 reads CASSTRSAGDTEAFF. DNA of the CDR3: TGTGCCAGCTCAACTCGGTCGGCCGGGGACACTGAAGCTTTCTTT.